This passage covers 29 T cell receptor beta chains from one sample sequenced in a study of early T cells in non-severe SARS-CoV-2 infection. MiXCR, applied by TCRdb to the 5' RACE reads, yields one record per CDR3 protein. The repertoire holds some 40,000 distinct CDR3 sequences, with around 6% as singletons. This sample comprised whole blood, obtained at baseline. These receptors originate from an adult who was a healthcare worker with PCR-confirmed SARS-CoV-2 infection or an uninfected control (not recorded which).

This clonotype was seen repeatedly, ten times or more. The V and J genes are TRBV5-4 and TRBJ2-3; 10 nucleotides match TRBD2. This CDR3 is 13 amino acids long. Per the germline V gene, CDR1 is SGHNT and CDR2 is YYREEE (reference sequence). With V trimmed by 4 bases and J by 10 bases, 6 bases remained unmatched. The CDR3 loop is CASSAALAGAQYF. In DNA, the CDR3 is TGTGCCAGCAGCGCCGCCCTAGCGGGAGCGCAGTATTTT.

This clonotype was counted at least ten times. V is TRBV5-6 and J is TRBJ2-7; D possibly uses TRBD1 or TRBD2 (5 bases each). The CDR3 spans 14 residues. Germline V gives CDR1 SGHDT, CDR2 YYEEEE. The V and J ends lost 3 bases and 6 bases respectively, with 16 bases between them. The CDR3 spells CASSSGSFFGEQYF. CDR3 DNA sequence: TGTGCCAGCAGCTCAGGGAGCTTTTTTGGCGAGCAGTACTTC.

This clonotype showed up many times. The CDR3 nucleotides are TGCAGCGTGGGGACAGGGGGGTCACCCCTCCACTTT. Protein: CSVGTGGSPLHF. This chain joins TRBV29-1 and TRBJ1-6; 11 positions match TRBD1. V lost 6 bases, J lost 10 bases, and 2 bases stayed unmatched. CDR1 is SQVTM and CDR2 is ANQGSEA in the germline V gene. The CDR3 runs 12 residues. The full variable domain, in which reference TRBV29-1 and TRBJ1-6 provide the parts outside the CDR3, is SAVISQKPSRDICQRGTSLTIQCQVDSQVTMMFWYRQQPGQSLTLIATANQGSEATYESGFVIDKFPISRPNLTFSTLTVSNMSPEDSSIYLCSVGTGGSPLHFGNGTRLTVT.

In its sample, this clonotype was seen many times. The chain uses TRBV7-9 and TRBJ2-1; D tentatively reads TRBD1 or TRBD2 (5 bases each). This CDR3 has 14 amino acids. Per the germline V gene, CDR1 is SEHNR and CDR2 is FQNEAQ (reference sequence). V lost 10 bases to trimming and J lost 2 bases, with 15 bases between them. The CDR3 loop reads CANQRDGAYNEQFF. Here the CDR3 DNA reads TGTGCCAACCAGAGGGACGGAGCCTACAATGAGCAGTTCTTC.

The sample holds many counts of this clonotype. The V call is TRBV11-2, the J call TRBJ2-7, with 10 bases matching TRBD2. Per the germline V gene, CDR1 is SGHAT and CDR2 is FQNNGV. The V gene end was trimmed by 5 bases and the J gene end by 0 bases; junction bases not matched to a gene: 4. This CDR3 has 15 residues. The CDR3 here is CASSRTSGASYEQYF. CDR3 DNA: TGTGCCAGCAGCCGTACTAGCGGGGCCTCCTACGAGCAGTACTTC.

This clonotype was recorded at least ten times. This rearrangement joins TRBV4-1 to TRBJ2-1; D remains unclear. This CDR3 is built from 18 residues. CDR1 is MGHRA and CDR2 is YSYEKL in the germline V gene. Trimming pared 0 bases from V and 3 bases from J, leaving 18 bases between. CDR3 amino acids: CASSQEDSQGFDYNEQFF. CDR3 DNA sequence: TGCGCCAGCAGCCAAGAAGACTCTCAAGGCTTCGACTACAATGAGCAGTTCTTC.

This clonotype occurred many times. The chain uses TRBV29-1 and TRBJ2-5; perhaps TRBD2 as D (6 bases). This CDR3 region has 12 residues. Germline lookup yields CDR1 SQVTM and CDR2 ANQGSEA. V shed 3 bases and J shed 5 bases, with 10 bases lying between them. The CDR3 loop reads CSVEASAETQYF. CDR3 DNA sequence: TGCAGCGTTGAGGCTAGCGCTGAGACCCAGTACTTC. Drawing the rest from reference TRBV29-1 and TRBJ2-5, the complete variable domain is SAVISQKPSRDICQRGTSLTIQCQVDSQVTMMFWYRQQPGQSLTLIATANQGSEATYESGFVIDKFPISRPNLTFSTLTVSNMSPEDSSIYLCSVEASAETQYFGPGTRLLVL.

This clonotype was seen ten or more times. The chain carries TRBV13 and TRBJ1-1; D unresolved. The V and J ends lost 6 bases and 2 bases respectively, with 4 bases between them. This CDR3 comprises 11 residues. In germline, CDR1 is PRHDT, CDR2 FYEKMQ (reference sequence). CDR3 loop: CASSFNTEAFF. CDR3 in DNA: TGTGCCAGCAGTTTTAACACTGAAGCTTTCTTT.

This clonotype has ten or more counts. The chain joins TRBV5-1 to TRBJ2-1, with 8 positions matching TRBD2. CDR1 is SGHRS, CDR2 YFSETQ, per germline. The CDR3 is 16 amino acids. The V and J ends lost 4 bases and 2 bases, in that order; junction bases with no gene match: 8. CDR3 sequence reads: CASSPGGGGTYNEQFF. Here the CDR3 DNA reads TGCGCCAGCAGCCCCGGAGGCGGGGGGACCTACAATGAGCAGTTCTTC.

The V call is TRBV27, the J call TRBJ2-2; TRBD2 is a possible D gene (6 bases). This CDR3 is built from 15 residues. Per the germline V gene, CDR1 is MNHEY and CDR2 is SMNVEV (reference sequence). The V and J ends lost 6 bases and 3 bases respectively, with 14 bases between them. The CDR3 region is CASRVGRLDTGELFF. CDR3 sequence (DNA): TGTGCCAGCAGGGTAGGGAGGTTGGACACCGGGGAGCTGTTTTTT.

At least ten counts were recorded for this clonotype. The V gene is TRBV7-9, the J gene TRBJ1-2; unclear D gene. Trimming shortened V by 2 bases and J by 8 bases, and 12 bases separated the two germline ends. The germline V gene encodes CDR1 SEHNR and CDR2 FQNEAQ (reference sequence). This CDR3 region has 13 residues. The chain's CDR3 is CASSLFAVYGYTF. The CDR3 DNA reads as TGTGCCAGCAGCTTATTCGCAGTATACGGCTACACCTTC.

The chain employs TRBV6-4 and TRBJ2-2; either TRBD1 or TRBD2 may fit D (5 bases each). Trimming took off 2 bases at V and 1 base at J, with 5 bases between the two ends. Germline CDR1 and CDR2: MRHNA and SNTAGT. The CDR3 covers 14 residues. CDR3 DNA: TGTGCCAGCAGTGACGGGGGGAACACCGGGGAGCTGTTTTTT. It is translated as CASSDGGNTGELFF.

This clonotype appeared many times. The genes are TRBV19 and TRBJ2-7, with TRBD2 identical over 9 bases. The germline gives CDR1 LNHDA, CDR2 SQIVND (reference sequence). The CDR3 runs 15 residues. Trimming at V came to 3 bases and at J to 2 bases, leaving 5 bases not matched to a gene. This CDR3 is CASSIYLAGPYEQYF. The CDR3 region has the DNA TGTGCCAGTAGTATTTATCTAGCGGGACCCTACGAGCAGTACTTC.

On this clonotype itself: A read error may be the cause here, since a much bigger clone is one base away. J is TRBJ2-7 and V is TRBV7-9, with a tentative D call TRBD2 (5 bases). V lost 11 bases to trimming and J lost 5 bases, with 16 bases between them. CDR1 is SEHNR and CDR2 is FQNEAQ in the germline V gene (reference sequence). This CDR3 is 12 amino acids long. CDR3 DNA sequence: TGTGCCGGCGCCGGGATGCCCAACGAGCAGTACTTC. Encoded protein: CAGAGMPNEQYF.

V and J are TRBV7-2 and TRBJ2-3; TRBD1 matches 8 bases. This CDR3 region has 13 residues. The trim removed 4 bases at V and 9 bases at J, leaving 6 bases unmatched. Germline loops: CDR1 SGHTA, CDR2 FQGNSA. The CDR3: CASSSNTGGTQYF. The CDR3 DNA is TGTGCCAGCAGCTCAAATACAGGGGGAACGCAGTATTTT.

This clonotype came up many times. This chain joins TRBV20-1 and TRBJ1-1, with D perhaps matching TRBD1 (6 bases). Per germline, CDR1 DFQATT and CDR2 SNEGSKA (reference sequence). The V end lost 2 bases, the J end lost 0 bases, and 10 bases lay between the germline ends. This CDR3 comprises 14 residues. The CDR3 coding sequence is TGCAGTGCTAGAAAGACAGGATTGAACACTGAAGCTTTCTTT. Its protein is CSARKTGLNTEAFF.

This clonotype was seen a handful of times. The chain joins TRBV12-3 or TRBV12-4 to TRBJ2-4, with D tentatively TRBD2 (7 bases). The ends were cut back, 6 bases at V and 4 bases at J, with 22 bases in the middle. This CDR3 comprises 17 residues. As DNA, the CDR3 is TGTGCCAGCAGCCCCGGGGGCGGGAGCGCAAAGAAAAACATTCAGTACTTC. Protein: CASSPGGGSAKKNIQYF.

This clonotype was picked up many times. V usage is TRBV5-1 and J usage is TRBJ2-1; 10 nucleotides align to TRBD2. CDR3 length: 15 residues. Germline lookup yields CDR1 SGHRS and CDR2 YFSETQ. V was clipped by 4 bases and J by 5 bases; unmatched bases: 6. This CDR3 reads CASSGVAGGNNEQFF. CDR3 sequence (DNA): TGCGCCAGCAGCGGGGTAGCGGGAGGCAACAATGAGCAGTTCTTC.

This clonotype was detected many times. J is TRBJ2-5 and V is TRBV5-1, with TRBD1 matching 8 bases. The V and J ends lost 2 bases and 9 bases, in that order; junction bases with no gene match: 12. The CDR3 totals 15 residues. The germline V gene encodes CDR1 SGHRS and CDR2 YFSETQ. The CDR3 protein is CASSLGTGAGTAQYF. The CDR3 DNA reads TGCGCCAGCAGCTTAGGGACAGGAGCTGGAACGGCCCAGTACTTC. Based on the CDR3 plus reference TRBV5-1 and TRBJ2-5, the full variable domain is KAGVTQTPRYLIKTRGQQVTLSCSPISGHRSVSWYQQTPGQGLQFLFEYFSETQRNKGNFPGRFSGRQFSNSRSEMNVSTLELGDSALYLCASSLGTGAGTAQYFGPGTRLLVL.

This clonotype came up many times. The chain recombines TRBV7-8 with TRBJ2-1; 8 bases are a match to TRBD1. The CDR3 loop spans 15 amino acids. With V trimmed by 5 bases and J by 8 bases, 11 bases remained unmatched. The germline V gene has CDR1 SGHVS and CDR2 FQNEAQ. The CDR3 DNA is TGTGCCAGCAGCCCAGGGGGCGGGTTGGGGCATGAGCAGTTCTTC. Translation: CASSPGGGLGHEQFF.

A note on this clonotype: At one end, the junction sequence differs from germline, possibly due to a read error. The gene calls are TRBV27 and TRBJ1-2; D is perhaps TRBD1 (6 bases). This CDR3 comprises 15 residues. Germline V CDR1 and CDR2: MNHEY, SMNVEV (reference sequence). The CDR3 protein is CDSSPPGRGLDGYTF. The DNA of the CDR3 is TGTGACAGCAGTCCCCCCGGCAGGGGTTTGGATGGCTACACCTTC.

This clonotype showed up many times. The rearrangement links TRBV5-1 to TRBJ2-7; possible D gene TRBD2, 6 bases. The CDR3 sequence is 15 residues long. The germline CDR1 and CDR2 sequences are SGHRS and YFSETQ. The ends were cut back, 0 bases at V and 3 bases at J, with 13 bases in the middle. CDR3 nucleotides: TGCGCCAGCAGCTTGGCCGGGACTTACCTCTACGAGCAGTACTTC. Translating gives CASSLAGTYLYEQYF. The full variable domain, in which reference TRBV5-1 and TRBJ2-7 provide the parts outside the CDR3, is KAGVTQTPRYLIKTRGQQVTLSCSPISGHRSVSWYQQTPGQGLQFLFEYFSETQRNKGNFPGRFSGRQFSNSRSEMNVSTLELGDSALYLCASSLAGTYLYEQYFGPGTRLTVT.

The chain is built from TRBV7-9 and TRBJ2-2; D ambiguous. Germline CDR1 is SEHNR and CDR2 is FQNEAQ (reference sequence). The CDR3 covers 17 residues. Deletions cut 6 bases from V and 5 bases from J, with 22 bases between. In DNA form, the CDR3 reads TGTGCCAGCAGTCTTCCGAGGCCGCGGAACGGTACCGGGGAGCTGTTTTTT. This codes for CASSLPRPRNGTGELFF.

The J gene is TRBJ1-1, the V gene TRBV10-1, with D unresolved. The V end lost 4 bases, the J end lost 0 bases, and 6 bases lay between the germline ends. The CDR3 has 13 amino acids. Germline CDR1 and CDR2: WNHNN and SYGVQD (reference sequence). The CDR3 nucleotides read TGCGCCAGCAGTGGGCAGCTGAACACTGAAGCTTTCTTT. It encodes CASSGQLNTEAFF.

In its sample, this clonotype was seen many times. V and J are TRBV30 and TRBJ1-1, with D tentatively TRBD1 (5 bases). CDR1 is GTSNPN, CDR2 SVGIG, per germline (reference sequence). CDR3 length equals 14 residues. Trimming took off 8 bases at V and 3 bases at J, with 19 bases between the two ends. The CDR3 DNA reads TGTGCCCTGGAGGAGAGAGGGACCTACACTGAAGCTTTCTTT. Translating gives CALEERGTYTEAFF.

This clonotype was seen at least ten times. The gene calls are TRBV10-2 and TRBJ2-2, with D perhaps given as TRBD1 or TRBD2 (6 bases each). With 2 bases removed from V and 6 bases from J, the gap between germline ends came to 13 bases. Germline CDR1 reads WSHSY; CDR2 reads SAAADI. The CDR3 covers 15 residues. CDR3 sequence reads: CASSEPTGRSGELFF. CDR3 nucleotide sequence: TGCGCCAGCAGTGAGCCCACAGGGAGGTCCGGGGAGCTGTTTTTT.

Turning to this clonotype: The CDR3 carries no conserved terminal phenylalanine or tryptophan, so it likely arises from a read error. This chain joins TRBV6-1 and TRBJ2-1; D possibly uses TRBD1 or TRBD2 (5 bases each). The V gene's germline CDR1 is MNHNS and CDR2 SASEGT. CDR3 length: 12 amino acids. Trimming pared 6 bases from V and 8 bases from J, leaving 11 bases between. CDR3 residues: CASRLRGDEQFS. For the CDR3, the DNA is TGTGCCAGCAGGCTGAGGGGAGATGAGCAGTTCTCC.

The chain employs TRBV5-1 and TRBJ2-7, with D possibly matching TRBD1 (6 bases). Germline assignment: CDR1 SGHRS and CDR2 YFSETQ. The V end was cut by 1 base, the J end by 1 base, with 9 bases between. CDR3 length: 14 amino acids. The CDR3 bases are TGCGCCAGCAGCTTGATGGACAGTTCCTACGAGCAGTACTTC. This encodes CASSLMDSSYEQYF.

There are many counts of this clonotype. V and J are TRBV11-3 and TRBJ2-1; 9 positions match TRBD1. The CDR3 spans 15 residues. CDR1 is SGHNT, CDR2 YENEEA, per germline. V shed 4 bases and J 5 bases; nucleotides not matched to a gene: 6. The chain's CDR3 is CASSSGTGPNNEQFF. The CDR3 nucleotides are TGTGCCAGCAGCTCCGGGACAGGGCCTAACAATGAGCAGTTCTTC.